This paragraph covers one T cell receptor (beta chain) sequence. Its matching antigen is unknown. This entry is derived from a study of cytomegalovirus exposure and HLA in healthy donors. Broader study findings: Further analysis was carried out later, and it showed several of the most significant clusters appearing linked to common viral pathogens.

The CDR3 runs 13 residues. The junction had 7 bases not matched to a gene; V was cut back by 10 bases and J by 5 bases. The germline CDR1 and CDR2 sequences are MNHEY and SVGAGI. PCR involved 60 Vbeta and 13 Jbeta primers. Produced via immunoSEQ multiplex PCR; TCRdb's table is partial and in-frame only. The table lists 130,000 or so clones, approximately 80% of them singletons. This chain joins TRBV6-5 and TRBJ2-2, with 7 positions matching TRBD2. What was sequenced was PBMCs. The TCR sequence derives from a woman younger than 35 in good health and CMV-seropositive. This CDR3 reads CATQRGQTGELFF. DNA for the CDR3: TGTGCCACTCAGCGGGGTCAGACCGGGGAGCTGTTTTTT.